This T cell receptor (beta chain) was captured by sequencing in a study of cytomegalovirus exposure and HLA in healthy donors. Study-level findings and limits: Association with HLA alleles at 0.05 false discovery rate was found for 15,000 or so TCR beta sequences in a later analysis. Roughly uniform sequencing depth across donors was assumed, possibly incorrectly. An analysis done earlier found most TCR beta V segments productive about 90% or about 30% of the time.

PCR employed 60 Vbeta and 13 Jbeta primers. Here immunoSEQ multiplex PCR was the method, and the copy in TCRdb shows in-frame clones only, minus some. The repertoire holds about 220,000 clones, 82% seen once, with 5% to 6.5% in the top ten. Note on this clone: As yet, its antigen is unknown.

Sequenced material: PBMCs. The sequence was collected from a woman aged 40 to 55 in good health and CMV-seropositive.

The CDR3 nucleotides are TGTGCCAGCAGCGAAGTGGTATGGACAGGGGATAATGAAAAACTGTTTTTT. It translates to CASSEVVWTGDNEKLFF. The chain is built from TRBV7-9 and TRBJ1-4, with 9 bases fitting TRBD1. This CDR3 is 17 amino acids long. Germline trimming cut 5 bases from V and 4 bases from J; bases unmatched to any gene: 11. Germline values: CDR1 SEHNR, CDR2 FQNEAQ (reference sequence). The full variable domain, completed using reference TRBV7-9 and TRBJ1-4, is DTGVSQNPRHKITKRGQNVTFRCDPISEHNRLYWYRQTLGQGPEFLTYFQNEAQLEKSRLLSDRFSAERPKGSFSTLEIQRTEQGDSAMYLCASSEVVWTGDNEKLFFGSGTQLSVL.